The rows below give T cell receptor beta chains drawn from one sample of a study of CD8 T cells in ankylosing spondylitis. TCRdb processed the 5' RACE reads anew with MiXCR; each CDR3 protein has one entry. This sample has around 130,000 distinct CDR3 sequences, with about 7% found just once. The sequenced material came from blood, either unsorted or a sorted T cell fraction (not recorded which). These receptors originate from a male donor with ankylosing spondylitis or in good health (not recorded which). Both conserved end residues are part of each CDR3. A D gene is named only where the DNA matches it firmly. Not all rows give a size; the values are once, few, many and, for expanded clones, a class.

J: TRBJ2-1
D: TRBD2
size: many
V: TRBV10-3
CDR3: CAIRSGTSNEQFF
DNA: TGTGCCATCAGGTCCGGGACTAGCAATGAGCAGTTCTTC

J: TRBJ2-3
D: NA
size: many
V: TRBV7-9
CDR3: CASSLPGGTDTQYF
DNA: TGTGCCAGCAGCTTACCGGGCGGCACAGATACGCAGTATTTT

J: TRBJ2-7
D: NA
size: many
V: TRBV5-5
CDR3: CASSDLGPTYEQYF
DNA: TGTGCCAGCAGCGATTTAGGACCTACCTACGAGCAGTACTTC

J: TRBJ1-5
D: NA
size: many
V: TRBV20-1
CDR3: CSAGRQDNQPQHF
DNA: TGCAGTGCTGGACGACAGGACAATCAGCCCCAGCATTTT

J: TRBJ1-1
D: TRBD1
size: many
V: TRBV9
CDR3: CASSVGGQNEAFF
DNA: TGTGCCAGCAGCGTAGGGGGACAGAATGAAGCTTTCTTT

J: TRBJ2-3
D: TRBD2
size: many
V: TRBV12-3/TRBV12-4
CDR3: CASILTSGVTDTQYF
DNA: TGTGCCAGCATCTTGACTAGCGGAGTCACAGATACGCAGTATTTT

J: TRBJ2-1
D: TRBD2
size: many
V: TRBV29-1
CDR3: CSVGTSGSSYNEQFF
DNA: TGCAGCGTTGGGACTAGCGGGAGCTCCTACAATGAGCAGTTCTTC

J: TRBJ2-7
D: NA
size: many
V: TRBV3-1
CDR3: CASSPRTGSEQYF
DNA: TGTGCCAGCAGCCCCCGGACGGGATCGGAGCAGTACTTC

J: TRBJ2-7
D: TRBD1
size: many
V: TRBV28
CDR3: CASSFRDSPYEQYF
DNA: TGTGCCAGCAGTTTCAGGGACAGCCCGTACGAGCAGTACTTC

J: TRBJ1-1
D: NA
size: many
V: TRBV19
CDR3: CASSGRGGKLNTEAFF
DNA: TGTGCCAGTAGTGGTCGAGGTGGCAAATTGAACACTGAAGCTTTCTTT

J: TRBJ2-7
D: NA
size: many
V: TRBV7-7
CDR3: CASSEDSTYEQYF
DNA: TGTGCTAGCAGCGAGGACTCGACCTACGAGCAGTACTTC

J: TRBJ2-1
D: TRBD2
size: many
V: TRBV6-4
CDR3: CASSDTSGGADEQFF
DNA: TGTGCCAGCAGCGACACTAGCGGGGGGGCCGATGAGCAGTTCTTC

J: TRBJ2-5
D: TRBD2
size: many
V: TRBV9
CDR3: CASSTGTSGVPEYF
DNA: TGTGCCAGCAGCACCGGGACTAGCGGGGTGCCGGAGTACTTC

J: TRBJ2-1
D: NA
size: many
V: TRBV5-1
CDR3: CASNTGEDEQFF
DNA: TGCGCCAGCAATACCGGGGAAGATGAGCAGTTCTTC

J: TRBJ2-1
D: NA
size: many
V: TRBV14
CDR3: CASSQEVRLYNEQFF
DNA: TGTGCCAGCAGCCAAGAGGTGCGTCTGTACAATGAGCAGTTCTTC

J: TRBJ1-1
D: TRBD1
size: many
V: TRBV12-3/TRBV12-4
CDR3: CASRRPGGRTEAFF
DNA: TGTGCCAGCAGGCGTCCAGGGGGCCGGACTGAAGCTTTCTTT

J: TRBJ1-2
D: TRBD1
size: many
V: TRBV5-1
CDR3: CASSEGTGRTYGYTF
DNA: TGCGCCAGCAGCGAAGGGACAGGACGGACCTATGGCTACACCTTC

J: TRBJ1-1
D: NA
size: many
V: TRBV5-1
CDR3: CASSLVGTPGTEAFF
DNA: TGCGCCAGCAGCTTGGTTGGGACACCGGGCACTGAAGCTTTCTTT

J: TRBJ1-2
D: TRBD1
size: many
V: TRBV5-6
CDR3: CASSLGQGDGYTF
DNA: TGTGCCAGCAGCCTTGGACAGGGCGATGGCTACACCTTC

J: TRBJ1-5
D: NA
size: NA
V: TRBV5-6
CDR3: CASSLGGIKSNQPQHF
DNA: TGTGCCAGCAGCTTGGGCGGGATTAAAAGCAATCAGCCCCAGCATTTT

J: TRBJ1-6
D: NA
size: few
V: TRBV7-9
CDR3: CASSLVGLSPLHF
DNA: TGTGCCAGCAGCTTAGTCGGGTTATCACCCCTCCACTTT

J: TRBJ2-7
D: NA
size: many
V: TRBV5-1
CDR3: CASSTGPTSYEQYF
DNA: TGCGCCAGCAGCACGGGACCCACCTCCTACGAGCAGTACTTC

J: TRBJ2-7
D: NA
size: many
V: TRBV12-3/TRBV12-4
CDR3: CASSSEYFYEQYF
DNA: TGTGCCAGCAGTTCAGAATACTTCTACGAGCAGTACTTC

J: TRBJ2-1
D: NA
size: NA
V: TRBV7-2
CDR3: CASSLDGRSAYTEQFF
DNA: TGTGCCAGCAGCTTAGATGGGAGATCGGCGTACACTGAGCAGTTCTTC

J: TRBJ2-3
D: NA
size: many
V: TRBV5-6
CDR3: CASSTGQNTDTQYF
DNA: TGTGCCAGCAGTACGGGTCAAAACACAGATACGCAGTATTTT

J: TRBJ2-7
D: NA
size: few
V: TRBV7-6
CDR3: CASSLGGLGSYEQYF
DNA: TGTGCCAGCAGCTTAGGGGGCTTGGGCTCCTACGAGCAGTACTTC

J: TRBJ1-4
D: NA
size: many
V: TRBV6-1
CDR3: CASRDTATNEKLFF
DNA: TGTGCCAGCAGGGACACCGCAACTAATGAAAAACTGTTTTTT

J: TRBJ2-5
D: TRBD2
size: NA
V: TRBV5-1
CDR3: CASSSRTSQETQYF
DNA: TGCGCCAGCAGCTCCCGGACTAGTCAAGAGACCCAGTACTTC

J: TRBJ2-3
D: TRBD2
size: NA
V: TRBV20-1
CDR3: CSASLGTSGSTDTQYF
DNA: TGCAGTGCTAGCCTCGGGACTAGCGGGAGCACAGATACGCAGTATTTT

J: TRBJ2-6
D: NA
size: many
V: TRBV12-3/TRBV12-4
CDR3: CASKRSSGANVLTF
DNA: TGTGCCAGCAAACGGAGCTCTGGGGCCAACGTCCTGACTTTC